The clone carrying this TCR beta chain was counted ten times or more. Its specificity is not known. This sample was included in a study of T cell repertoires in cytomegalovirus infection. Study-level information: CMV infection and matching HLA type were both indicated by public TCR beta signatures. Broader study findings: Public TCR beta family frequency separated CMV-and-HLA carriers, including in an independent cohort. The ex vivo response was dominated by HLA-C-restricted CMV-specific TCR beta clonotypes.

This CDR3 is 14 amino acids long. Losses at the gene ends were 8 bases for V and 6 bases for J; bases not matched to a gene: 9. Germline CDR1 is MGHDK and CDR2 is SYGVNS. TCRdb recomputed calls from the reads with MiXCR, one row per CDR3 protein. The sample has 750,000 to 900,000 distinct CDR3 sequences, under 35% seen once. This chain connects TRBV25-1 to TRBJ2-1; TRBD2 aligns across 8 bases. This clonotype originated in a human donor in good health (CMV status not recorded). Some clones in this sample may be carry-over from other donors' samples. This specimen was cultured CD8+ T cells from PBMCs, taken from culture after CMV antigen stimulation. CDR3 nucleotide sequence: TGTGCCAGCGGACATCGGGAGGGTGGCAATGAGCAGTTCTTC. Translated, it gives CASGHREGGNEQFF.